The rows below give T cell receptor beta chains drawn from one sample of a study of T-cell reconstitution after alpha-beta-depleted transplantation in children. TCRdb re-called the PCR reads through MiXCR, storing one row per CDR3 protein. The sample shows hundreds of thousands of distinct CDR3 sequences, about 16% of them seen only once. The input for sequencing was PBMCs, mostly from graft donor cells, taken 360 days after TCRalphabeta/CD19-depleted stem cell transplant. All receptors come from a boy under three years old who had a stem cell transplant for Wiskott-Aldrich syndrome, so the T cells may come from the graft donor. Both conserved end residues are part of each CDR3. The order of the fields is clone size, D gene, J gene, V gene, CDR3 protein, CDR3 DNA. A D gene is named only where the DNA matches it firmly. Size is omitted from some rows. Given values are once, few, many or a class for expanded clones.

few,TRBD2,TRBJ2-3,TRBV9,CASSVTSGSLGTDTQYF,TGTGCCAGCAGCGTAACTAGCGGGAGTCTGGGCACAGATACGCAGTATTTT
.,TRBD2,TRBJ2-1,TRBV2,CASTGTSGNNEQFF,TGTGCCAGCACCGGGACTAGCGGAAACAATGAGCAGTTCTTC
few,TRBD1,TRBJ2-1,TRBV20-1,CSARDHLPGQWTDEQFF,TGCAGTGCTAGAGACCATCTCCCGGGACAGTGGACGGATGAGCAGTTCTTC
.,.,TRBJ1-5,TRBV30,CAWSVQGSNQPQHF,TGTGCCTGGAGTGTACAGGGAAGCAATCAGCCCCAGCATTTT
many,TRBD2,TRBJ2-1,TRBV2,CASSGLAGAYNEQFF,TGTGCCAGCAGTGGGCTAGCGGGAGCGTACAATGAGCAGTTCTTC
.,.,TRBJ2-7,TRBV5-1,CASSPPGEPEQYF,TGCGCCAGCAGCCCCCCAGGGGAACCCGAGCAGTACTTC
.,.,TRBJ2-1,TRBV6-1,CASSDGTSRDEQFF,TGTGCCAGCAGTGACGGGACTTCCCGAGATGAGCAGTTCTTC
few,.,TRBJ2-5,TRBV29-1,CSVPGPLLGETQYF,TGCAGCGTCCCGGGACCGCTCTTAGGGGAGACCCAGTACTTC
.,.,TRBJ2-1,TRBV5-1,CASSLISGWAHEQFF,TGCGCCAGCAGCTTGATCAGCGGGTGGGCCCATGAGCAGTTCTTC
few,.,TRBJ1-3,TRBV28,CASSSRSRRSGNTIYF,TGTGCCAGCAGCAGCCGGAGCAGACGCTCTGGAAACACCATATATTTT
many,.,TRBJ2-1,TRBV4-3,CASSQDLGFSHNEQFF,TGCGCCAGCAGCCAAGATCTTGGCTTCTCCCACAATGAGCAGTTCTTC
.,.,TRBJ2-7,TRBV7-9,CASSLGGSKGLYEQYF,TGTGCCAGCAGCTTAGGGGGCAGCAAGGGCCTCTACGAGCAGTACTTC
.,.,TRBJ2-7,TRBV5-1,CASSLGTPQARSSYEQYF,TGCGCCAGCAGCCTTGGGACTCCTCAGGCCCGGAGCTCCTACGAGCAGTACTTC
few,TRBD2,TRBJ2-7,TRBV20-1,CSARGTSGSGSYEQYF,TGCAGTGCTAGAGGGACTAGCGGGTCGGGCTCCTACGAGCAGTACTTC
few,.,TRBJ2-3,TRBV7-9,CASSFSDTTDTQYF,TGTGCCAGCAGCTTCTCAGACACGACAGATACGCAGTATTTT
.,.,TRBJ2-1,TRBV5-1,CASSLGQNYYNEQFF,TGCGCCAGCAGCTTGGGACAGAACTACTACAATGAGCAGTTCTTC
few,TRBD1,TRBJ2-1,TRBV2,CASSDRQGTYNEQFF,TGTGCCAGCAGTGACCGACAGGGAACTTACAATGAGCAGTTCTTC
many,TRBD2,TRBJ2-5,TRBV12-3/TRBV12-4,CASRGGETQYF,TGTGCCAGCCGGGGGGGGGAGACCCAGTACTTC
few,.,TRBJ1-3,TRBV12-3/TRBV12-4,CASSFSSLGVTGNTIYF,TGTGCCAGCAGTTTTAGCTCACTTGGAGTTACTGGAAACACCATATATTTT
.,.,TRBJ1-5,TRBV5-6,CASSRFSNQPQHF,TGTGCCAGCAGCCGCTTTAGCAATCAGCCCCAGCATTTT
many,.,TRBJ2-3,TRBV5-1,CASRDRHTDTQYF,TGCGCCAGCAGGGATAGGCACACAGATACGCAGTATTTT
many,.,TRBJ1-1,TRBV6-5,CASSRDTEAFF,TGTGCCAGCAGCCGGGACACTGAAGCTTTCTTT
few,TRBD2,TRBJ2-2,TRBV7-9,CASSFPAGVNTGELFF,TGTGCCAGCAGCTTTCCAGCGGGAGTTAACACCGGGGAGCTGTTTTTT
few,TRBD2,TRBJ2-7,TRBV7-6,CASSLWIRTSGRFFHEQYF,TGTGCCAGCAGCCTTTGGATTAGGACTAGCGGGAGATTTTTCCACGAGCAGTACTTC
.,.,TRBJ2-2,TRBV21-1,CASVKDILNTGELFF,TGTGCCAGCGTCAAGGACATATTGAACACCGGGGAGCTGTTTTTT
few,TRBD1,TRBJ2-3,TRBV5-1,CASSNGQGVTDTQYF,TGCGCCAGCAGCAACGGACAGGGCGTCACAGATACGCAGTATTTT
.,.,TRBJ2-1,TRBV11-2,CASSLYVGYNEQFF,TGTGCCAGCAGCTTATATGTGGGGTACAATGAGCAGTTCTTC
many,TRBD2,TRBJ2-3,TRBV12-3/TRBV12-4,CASSPLAGAGNTQYF,TGTGCCAGCAGCCCACTAGCGGGAGCCGGGAATACGCAGTATTTT
many,TRBD2,TRBJ2-1,TRBV10-3,CAISESIPGLGYNEQFF,TGTGCCATCAGTGAGTCGATCCCGGGACTAGGGTACAATGAGCAGTTCTTC
few,TRBD1,TRBJ2-2,TRBV5-1,CASSSGQTNTGELFF,TGCGCCAGCAGCTCGGGACAGACGAACACCGGGGAGCTGTTTTTT
few,TRBD2,TRBJ2-1,TRBV27,CASSLPYSLTSGVSYNEQFF,TGTGCCAGCAGTTTACCCTATTCCCTGACTAGCGGGGTCTCCTACAATGAGCAGTTCTTC
few,.,TRBJ1-5,TRBV12-3/TRBV12-4,CASSLSFGNQPQHF,TGTGCCAGCAGTTTATCTTTTGGAAATCAGCCCCAGCATTTT
few,TRBD2,TRBJ2-1,TRBV4-2,CASSQWQRGRDNEQFF,TGTGCCAGCAGCCAATGGCAGCGGGGGAGAGACAATGAGCAGTTCTTC
.,TRBD2,TRBJ2-1,TRBV9,CASSVEKGGTSGTYNEQFF,TGTGCCAGCAGCGTAGAAAAGGGAGGGACTAGCGGTACCTACAATGAGCAGTTCTTC
.,.,TRBJ2-5,TRBV25-1,CASSESGRGAGTQYF,TGTGCCAGCAGTGAATCTGGAAGGGGCGCGGGGACCCAGTACTTC
.,TRBD2,TRBJ2-7,TRBV27,CASSLSPGGSSYEQYF,TGTGCCAGCAGTTTATCCCCGGGAGGCAGCTCCTACGAGCAGTACTTC
many,.,TRBJ2-7,TRBV5-1,CASSFGGDYEQYF,TGCGCCAGCAGCTTCGGGGGAGACTACGAGCAGTACTTC
.,TRBD1,TRBJ2-4,TRBV28,CASAFRGLGAIQYF,TGTGCCAGCGCTTTCAGGGGGCTCGGCGCCATTCAGTACTTC
few,.,TRBJ2-7,TRBV4-1,CASSQVVVALSEQYF,TGCGCCAGCAGCCAAGTGGTCGTTGCTCTGTCCGAGCAGTACTTC
many,.,TRBJ2-7,TRBV6-2/TRBV6-3,CASSPLREQYF,TGTGCCAGCAGTCCCCTAAGGGAGCAGTACTTC
few,.,TRBJ2-7,TRBV29-1,CSVTFRGPTYEQYF,TGCAGCGTGACCTTTCGAGGGCCCACCTACGAGCAGTACTTC
few,.,TRBJ1-5,TRBV20-1,CSARDLAGRNQPQHF,TGCAGTGCTAGAGATCTGGCAGGGAGGAATCAGCCCCAGCATTTT
.,TRBD1,TRBJ1-6,TRBV5-1,CASSTGTAYNSPLHF,TGCGCCAGCAGCACTGGGACAGCCTATAATTCACCCCTCCACTTT
.,.,TRBJ2-2,TRBV24-1,CATTQGNTGELFF,TGTGCCACCACTCAGGGTAACACCGGGGAGCTGTTTTTT
.,TRBD2,TRBJ2-7,TRBV6-5,CASSSLTSGGPSYEQYF,TGTGCCAGCAGTTCCCTGACTAGCGGGGGGCCCTCCTACGAGCAGTACTTC
.,TRBD2,TRBJ2-1,TRBV29-1,CSVGRTSGFNNEQFF,TGCAGCGTGGGACGGACTAGCGGATTCAACAATGAGCAGTTCTTC
.,.,TRBJ2-3,TRBV10-3,CAISEIPGSTDTQYF,TGTGCCATCAGTGAGATTCCAGGGAGCACAGATACGCAGTATTTT
few,TRBD2,TRBJ2-3,TRBV11-2,CASSLVGTSMDTQYF,TGTGCCAGCAGCTTAGTTGGGACTAGCATGGATACGCAGTATTTT
few,TRBD2,TRBJ2-2,TRBV4-3,CASSQDRSSGTGELFF,TGCGCCAGCAGCCAAGACCGAAGTAGCGGGACTGGGGAGCTGTTTTTT
.,TRBD1,TRBJ2-1,TRBV12-3/TRBV12-4,CASSRQGAPYNEQFF,TGTGCCAGCAGTCGACAGGGGGCTCCCTACAATGAGCAGTTCTTC
.,TRBD1,TRBJ2-2,TRBV5-1,CASSLWGQGPTGELFF,TGCGCCAGCAGCTTGTGGGGACAGGGGCCGACCGGGGAGCTGTTTTTT
many,TRBD1,TRBJ2-5,TRBV12-3/TRBV12-4,CASSSGQGRETQYF,TGTGCCAGCAGTTCCGGACAGGGCAGAGAGACCCAGTACTTC
.,.,TRBJ2-3,TRBV28,CASSVKWGAGDTQYF,TGTGCCAGCAGCGTAAAATGGGGGGCCGGGGATACGCAGTATTTT
.,.,TRBJ2-7,TRBV5-1,CASSFNTLRVDYQYF,TGCGCCAGCAGCTTTAATACCCTGAGGGTTGACTATCAGTACTTC
few,.,TRBJ1-5,TRBV24-1,CATSDYRGPQHF,TGTGCCACCAGTGATTATCGGGGGCCCCAGCATTTT
many,.,TRBJ2-7,TRBV10-3,CAISEYVGSYEQYF,TGTGCCATCAGTGAGTATGTCGGCTCCTACGAGCAGTACTTC
few,.,TRBJ2-1,TRBV10-3,CAISEASGLYNEQFF,TGTGCCATCAGTGAAGCCAGCGGGCTTTACAATGAGCAGTTCTTC